This T cell receptor beta chain is drawn from a study of blood T cell repertoires in COVID-19 (dated by TCRdb to between 2020 and 2021). Regarding the study in general: Samples from collaborators originated in the United States, Italy and Spain and spanned both the acute and convalescent phases of COVID-19. Samples came from the ongoing ImmuneRACE study (first 160 participants) plus 1,254 subjects from 6 global collaborators. A freely available public database, intended as a resource for researchers studying the immune response to SARS-CoV-2, is where the repertoires were released. The material from the prospective study consisted of cDNA or gDNA derived from T cells, B-cell-depleted T cells, or PBMCs. Nearly every sample came with metadata listing a de-identified subject ID, COVID-19 status, age in years and sex. The dataset comprised deeply sampled blood TCRbeta repertoires from subjects exposed to, actively infected with, or recovered from COVID-19. Where available, HLA class I and class II types were obtained from metadata supplied by the sample provider rather than from assay-based typing.

Results the study describes overall, beyond this receptor: The quantity of clinical and demographic metadata differed by source and by participant and was supplied without curation.

Collaborating institutions collected whole blood in K2EDTA tubes following their own protocols. For TCRbeta analysis, collaborators shipped samples as frozen whole blood, isolated PBMCs, or DNA extracted from either of those sample types. The immunoSEQ Assay, a bias-controlled multiplex PCR, was used to amplify TCRbeta CDR3 regions from genomic DNA. The authors' pipeline ran thus. Nucleated cell counts per sample were estimated from amplification of reference gene primers within the assay. To quantify the absolute abundance of each unique TCRbeta CDR3 rearrangement, sequence reads were collapsed and filtered. For each sample, productive Simpson clonality was calculated by taking the square root of Simpson's diversity index across productive rearrangements. This is the immuneACCESS table as TCRdb keeps it, with only in-frame sequences that have V and J called. A part of the clones is gone; compared with another copy, unresolved V genes explain less than half, and the rest is unexplained. For V, J and clone size, that table is used; D and trimming come from the DNA. In all, the sample holds about 47,000 clones, and over 80% of those were seen once. Roughly 7.1% of the sample comes from the top ten.

The germline V gene (reference sequence) yields LGHDT for CDR1 and YNNKEL for CDR2. Measured from the cysteine to the phenylalanine, the CDR3 is 15 residues long. Of the read, only the CDR3 DNA is kept; its 45 bases are in frame from base 1. V and J are truncated by 1 base and 2 bases respectively, leaving an intervening sequence of 12 bases. With respect to this clone: Its binding antigen is unknown. No quality values exist for individual bases; no much larger clone is one base distant.

The clonotype originates from a man in his 70s with active COVID-19. The sample consisted of peripheral blood. The rearrangement joined TRBV3-1 (or the pseudogene TRBV3-2) to TRBJ2-7; the D gene cannot be named for sure. The CDR3 loop reads CASSQGYGGTYEQYF. The bases read TGTGCCAGCAGCCAAGGTTACGGCGGTACCTACGAGCAGTACTTC.